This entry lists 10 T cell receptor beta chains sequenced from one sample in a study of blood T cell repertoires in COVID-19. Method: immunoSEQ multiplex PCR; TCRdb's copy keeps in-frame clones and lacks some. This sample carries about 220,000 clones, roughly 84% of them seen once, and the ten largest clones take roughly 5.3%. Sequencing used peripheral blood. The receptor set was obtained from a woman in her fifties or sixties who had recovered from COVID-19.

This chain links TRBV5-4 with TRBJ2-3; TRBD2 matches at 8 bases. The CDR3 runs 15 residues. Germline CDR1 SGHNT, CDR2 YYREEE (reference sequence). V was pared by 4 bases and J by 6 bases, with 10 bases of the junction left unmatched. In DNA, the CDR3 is TGTGCCAGCAGCACGCCGGGACTAGGATCTGATACGCAGTATTTT. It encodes CASSTPGLGSDTQYF.

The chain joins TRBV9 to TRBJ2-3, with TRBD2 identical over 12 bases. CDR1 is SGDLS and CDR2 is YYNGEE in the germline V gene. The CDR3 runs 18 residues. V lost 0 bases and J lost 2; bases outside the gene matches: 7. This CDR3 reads CASSVAVLAGGTTDTQYF. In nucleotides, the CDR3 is TGTGCCAGCAGCGTAGCGGTACTAGCGGGGGGAACCACAGATACGCAGTATTTT.

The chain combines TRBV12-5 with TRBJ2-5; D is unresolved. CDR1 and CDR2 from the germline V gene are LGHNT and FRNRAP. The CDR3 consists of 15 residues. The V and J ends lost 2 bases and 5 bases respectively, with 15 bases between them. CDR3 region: CASGLPTPSGETQYF. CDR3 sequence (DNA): TGTGCTAGTGGTTTGCCGACTCCCAGTGGGGAGACCCAGTACTTC. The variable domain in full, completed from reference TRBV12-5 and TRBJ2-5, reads DARVTQTPRHKVTEMGQEVTMRCQPILGHNTVFWYRQTMMQGLELLAYFRNRAPLDDSGMPKDRFSAEMPDATLATLKIQPSEPRDSAVYFCASGLPTPSGETQYFGPGTRLLVL.

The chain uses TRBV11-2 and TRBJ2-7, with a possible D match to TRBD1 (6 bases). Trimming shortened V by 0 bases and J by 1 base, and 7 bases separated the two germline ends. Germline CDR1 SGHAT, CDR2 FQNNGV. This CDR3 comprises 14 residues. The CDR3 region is CASSLEGHSYEQYF. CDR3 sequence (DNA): TGTGCCAGCAGCTTAGAGGGACATTCCTACGAGCAGTACTTC. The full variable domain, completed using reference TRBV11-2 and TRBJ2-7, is EAGVAQSPRYKIIEKRQSVAFWCNPISGHATLYWYQQILGQGPKLLIQFQNNGVVDDSQLPKDRFSAERLKGVDSTLKIQPAKLEDSAVYLCASSLEGHSYEQYFGPGTRLTVT.

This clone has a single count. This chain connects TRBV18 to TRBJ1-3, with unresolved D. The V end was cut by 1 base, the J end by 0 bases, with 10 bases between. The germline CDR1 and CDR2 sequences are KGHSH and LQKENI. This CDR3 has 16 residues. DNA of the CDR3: TGTGCCAGCTCACCACGGGCCCCGGCCTCTGGAAACACCATATATTTT. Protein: CASSPRAPASGNTIYF.

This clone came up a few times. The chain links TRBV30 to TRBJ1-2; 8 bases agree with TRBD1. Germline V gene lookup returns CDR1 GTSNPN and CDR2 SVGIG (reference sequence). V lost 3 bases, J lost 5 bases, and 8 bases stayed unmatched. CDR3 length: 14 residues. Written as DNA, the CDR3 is TGTGCCTGGAGCCGGGGACAGGCACTTTATGGCTACACCTTC. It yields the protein CAWSRGQALYGYTF.

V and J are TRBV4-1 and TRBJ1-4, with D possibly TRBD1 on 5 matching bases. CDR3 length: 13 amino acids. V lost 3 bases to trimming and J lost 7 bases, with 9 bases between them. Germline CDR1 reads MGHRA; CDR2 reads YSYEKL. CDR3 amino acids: CASSHREGEKLFF. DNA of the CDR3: TGCGCCAGCAGCCACAGGGAGGGTGAAAAACTGTTTTTT.

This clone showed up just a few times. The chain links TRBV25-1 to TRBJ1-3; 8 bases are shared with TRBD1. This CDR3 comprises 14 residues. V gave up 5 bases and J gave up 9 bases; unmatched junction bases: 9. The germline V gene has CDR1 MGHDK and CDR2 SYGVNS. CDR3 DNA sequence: TGTGCCAGCAGTACAAGGACAGGGACGGGCACCATATATTTT. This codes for CASSTRTGTGTIYF.

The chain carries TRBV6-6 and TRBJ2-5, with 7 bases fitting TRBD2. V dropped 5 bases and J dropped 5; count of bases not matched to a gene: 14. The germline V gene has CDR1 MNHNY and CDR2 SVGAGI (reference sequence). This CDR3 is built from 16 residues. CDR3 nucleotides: TGTGCCAGCAGTCCAACCGGGGGGAGCATGGTCGAGACCCAGTACTTC. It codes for CASSPTGGSMVETQYF.

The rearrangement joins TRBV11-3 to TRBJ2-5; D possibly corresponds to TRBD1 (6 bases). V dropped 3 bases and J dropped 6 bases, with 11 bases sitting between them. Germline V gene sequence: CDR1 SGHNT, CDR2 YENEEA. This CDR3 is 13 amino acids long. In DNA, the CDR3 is TGTGCCAGCAGCTTGCAACAGGGCCAGACCCAGTACTTC. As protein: CASSLQQGQTQYF. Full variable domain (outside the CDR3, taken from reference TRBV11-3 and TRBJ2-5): EAGVVQSPRYKIIEKKQPVAFWCNPISGHNTLYWYLQNLGQGPELLIRYENEEAVDDSQLPKDRFSAERLKGVDSTLKIQPAELGDSAVYLCASSLQQGQTQYFGPGTRLLVL.